This T cell receptor (beta chain) was captured in a study of T-cell memory formation after mild COVID-19. Background on the study: The two donors had largely donor-specific TCR clusters. Study-wide findings and caveats: Memory cells collected pre-infection included some clones that later responded, suggesting cross-reactive memory joined. What remained unconfirmed was the SARS-CoV-2 specificity of second-wave clones peaking on day 37.

MiXCR, applied by TCRdb to the 5' RACE reads, yields one record per CDR3 protein. Among about 560,000 distinct CDR3 sequences listed, roughly 20% were seen once. CDR3 size: 15 residues. The V end was cut by 6 bases, the J end by 3 bases, with 15 bases between. In germline, CDR1 is MNHNY, CDR2 SVGAGI (reference sequence). As concerns this clonotype: Antigen unknown.

The genes are TRBV6-6 and TRBJ1-5; D is undetermined. This TCR derives from an adult woman who had mild COVID-19 (a few samples of this study predate the infection). Cell type and time point are not known. Sequencing was done on a sample of PBMCs or a T cell subset sorted from them (not recorded which). The CDR3 DNA follows: TGTGCCAGCAGGTCCGAGGGTCGGGACAATCAGCCCCAGCATTTT. The encoded protein is CASRSEGRDNQPQHF.